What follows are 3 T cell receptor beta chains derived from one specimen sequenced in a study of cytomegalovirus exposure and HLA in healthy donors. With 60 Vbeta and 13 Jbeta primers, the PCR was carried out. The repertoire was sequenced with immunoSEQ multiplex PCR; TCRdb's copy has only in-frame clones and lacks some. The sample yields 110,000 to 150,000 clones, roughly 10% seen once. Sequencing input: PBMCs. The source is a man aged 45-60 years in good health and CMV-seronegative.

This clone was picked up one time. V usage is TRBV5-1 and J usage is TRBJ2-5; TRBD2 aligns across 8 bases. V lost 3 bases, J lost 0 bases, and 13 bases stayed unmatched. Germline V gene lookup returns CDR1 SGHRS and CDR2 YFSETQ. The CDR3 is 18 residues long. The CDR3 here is CASSSSRGAGSYQETQYF. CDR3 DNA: TGCGCCAGCAGCTCCTCGCGGGGGGCGGGGTCGTACCAAGAGACCCAGTACTTC.

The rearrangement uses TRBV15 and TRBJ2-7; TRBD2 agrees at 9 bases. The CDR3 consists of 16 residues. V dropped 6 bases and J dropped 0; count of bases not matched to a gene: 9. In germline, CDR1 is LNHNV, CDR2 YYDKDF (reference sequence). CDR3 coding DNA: TGTGCCACCAGGCTTAGCGGGGGCCCCTCCTCCTACGAGCAGTACTTC. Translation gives CATRLSGGPSSYEQYF.

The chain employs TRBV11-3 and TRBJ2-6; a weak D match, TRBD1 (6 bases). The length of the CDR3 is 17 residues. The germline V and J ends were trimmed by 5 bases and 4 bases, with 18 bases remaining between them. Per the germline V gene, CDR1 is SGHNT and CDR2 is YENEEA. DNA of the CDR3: TGTGCCAGCAGCCTCCTTGTGGGGGCTTCGGGGGCCAACGTCCTGACTTTC. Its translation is CASSLLVGASGANVLTF.